The present T cell receptor beta chain was sequenced within a study of cytomegalovirus exposure and HLA in healthy donors. General observations from the study: In terms of immune exposure information, only CMV serostatus was available. In a later analysis, common viral pathogens appeared linked to several of the most significant clusters. The classifier reportedly diagnosed cytomegalovirus status with high specificity and sensitivity.

Sampled while nominally healthy, donors likely had unrecorded immune exposures. This clone was observed a single time. The target antigen is unknown. The CDR3 runs 14 residues. V lost 2 bases and J 0 bases, leaving 7 bases between the germline ends. The V gene's germline CDR1 is SEHNR and CDR2 FQNEAQ (reference sequence). This PCR relied on a set of 60 Vbeta primers and 13 Jbeta primers. Repertoires were generated with immunoSEQ multiplex PCR, while TCRdb's copy carries only in-frame clones and drops some. The table records 150,000 to 160,000 clones, 70% to 85% of them present only once. The TCR comes from a man between 25 and 39 years old in good health and CMV-seronegative. The rearrangement uses TRBV7-9 and TRBJ2-5; D remains unclear. The sample consisted of PBMCs. CDR3 bases: TGTGCCAGCAGCTTATCGGAGTACCAAGAGACCCAGTACTTC. Its translation: CASSLSEYQETQYF.